This T cell receptor beta chain was sequenced for a study of memory CD4+ T cells and cytomegalovirus serostatus. The sort gate was single viable CD3+CD4+CD8-CD45RO+ cells for memory CD4+ T cells. The CDR3 covers 11 residues. V lost 6 bases to trimming and J lost 4 bases, with 7 bases between them. Germline lookup yields CDR1 MDHEN and CDR2 SYDVKM. Study-wide results and limits: 67 of 164 known CMV-associated TCRbeta sequences appeared in CD4+ memory.

Regarding this clone: Its target is unknown.

As processed by the authors: After removing out-of-frame reads, around 2,100,000 distinct TCRbeta sequences remained. Only in-frame clones appear in the TCRdb table, and some are missing; sequencing was by immunoSEQ multiplex PCR. That table furnishes V, J and clone size, whereas the DNA furnished D and trimming. The table records approximately 88,000 clones, around 80% of them present only once. The chain links TRBV28 to TRBJ2-7, with no clear D. This receptor was identified in an adult in good health and CMV-seropositive. Material for sequencing was memory CD4+ T cells from blood. The CDR3 sequence: CASSVRYEQYF. For the CDR3, the DNA is TGTGCCAGCAGCGTAAGGTACGAGCAGTACTTC.